Listed here are 20 T cell receptor beta chains from one sample, sequenced in a study of shared clonotypes between healthy human individuals. Here immunoSEQ multiplex PCR was the method, and the copy in TCRdb shows in-frame clones only, minus some. The sample has about 800,000 clones, roughly 96% seen once. Naivety among CD8 cells was defined by CD45RO negativity and positive CCR7 selection, thereby excluding terminally differentiated effector memory CD45RA+ cells. Source material: naive CD8+ T cells sorted from blood. The receptors stem from a man aged 25 to 45 in good health.

The chain has TRBV4-1 and TRBJ2-1; TRBD1 matches 7 bases. This CDR3 is built from 16 residues. Germline V gene data show CDR1 as MGHRA and CDR2 as YSYEKL. V lost 4 bases and J lost 5; bases outside the gene matches: 11. The CDR3 here is CASSPFDRAGDNEQFF. Written as DNA, the CDR3 is TGCGCCAGCAGCCCCTTTGACAGGGCTGGGGACAATGAGCAGTTCTTC.

The genes are TRBV15 and TRBJ2-1; tentatively, D is TRBD1 (6 bases). CDR1 is LNHNV, CDR2 YYDKDF, per germline (reference sequence). The CDR3 is 17 residues long. Trimming cost V 3 bases and J 4 bases, with 19 bases left between them. This CDR3 is CATSSAGTRYLYNEQFF. The CDR3 DNA is TGTGCCACCAGCAGCGCCGGGACACGATATTTGTACAATGAGCAGTTCTTC.

This clone was observed a single time. The gene calls are TRBV7-6 and TRBJ2-7; TRBD1 matches at 7 bases. CDR1 is SGHVS and CDR2 is FNYEAQ in the germline V gene. V shed 6 bases and J 5 bases; nucleotides not matched to a gene: 7. This CDR3 comprises 13 residues. The CDR3 reads CASSLQGLDEQYF. The CDR3 DNA sequence: TGTGCCAGCAGTCTACAGGGGTTGGACGAGCAGTACTTC.

The rearrangement joins TRBV11-2 to TRBJ2-1; the D gene is possibly TRBD2 (7 bases). CDR1 is SGHAT and CDR2 is FQNNGV in the germline V gene. The V end was cut by 4 bases, the J end by 4 bases, with 17 bases between. This CDR3 has 16 residues. CDR3 sequence (DNA): TGTGCCAGCAGCTACCCTGGGGGGGCGGGTTACAATGAGCAGTTCTTC. Encoded protein: CASSYPGGAGYNEQFF.

This clone has a handful of counts. The rearrangement uses TRBV5-1 and TRBJ2-1, with 8 nucleotides matching TRBD2. The V gene's germline CDR1 is SGHRS and CDR2 YFSETQ. The CDR3 contains 19 residues. V trimming: 1 base; J trimming: 8 bases; junction bases outside the gene matches: 20. Written as DNA, the CDR3 is TGCGCCAGCAGCTTGAGGGGGGCATTTTGGCGGGAGGCCAGCTATGAGCAGTTCTTC. It translates to CASSLRGAFWREASYEQFF.

The rearrangement joins TRBV7-8 to TRBJ2-3; D remains ambiguous. Trimming cost V 5 bases and J 1 base, with 10 bases left between them. The CDR3 is 14 residues long. The germline V gene encodes CDR1 SGHVS and CDR2 FQNEAQ. The CDR3 protein is CASSRFGRTDTQYF. As DNA, the CDR3 is TGTGCCAGCAGCAGGTTTGGCCGCACAGATACGCAGTATTTT.

The chain joins TRBV2 to TRBJ1-2, with 10 bases lining up with TRBD1. Germline loops: CDR1 SNHLY, CDR2 FYNNEI. The CDR3 is 17 amino acids. Unmatched junction bases numbered 15, after V lost 4 bases and J lost 7 bases. CDR3 sequence reads: CASSGQGDRGSAFGYTF. The CDR3 DNA is TGTGCCAGCAGTGGCCAAGGGGACAGGGGCAGTGCTTTTGGCTACACCTTC.

V usage is TRBV10-3 and J usage is TRBJ1-1; 7 nucleotides agree with TRBD1. The V gene end was trimmed by 9 bases and the J gene end by 6 bases; junction bases not matched to a gene: 4. Germline CDR1 is ENHRY and CDR2 is SYGVKD. CDR3 length: 11 residues. The CDR3 DNA reads as TGTGCCATTGGACAGGAGCCTGAAGCTTTCTTT. Translation: CAIGQEPEAFF.

The chain joins TRBV11-2 to TRBJ1-1; tentatively, D is TRBD1 (5 bases). Trimming removed 6 bases at V and 3 bases at J, with 17 bases between. The CDR3 extends over 15 amino acids. In germline, CDR1 is SGHAT, CDR2 FQNNGV. CDR3 residues: CASSRGVGTDTEAFF. For the CDR3, the DNA is TGTGCCAGCAGTCGAGGAGTAGGGACGGACACTGAAGCTTTCTTT.

Only one count was recorded for this clone. The chain links TRBV4-3 to TRBJ2-1; D is perhaps TRBD2 (5 bases). Trimming shortened V by 0 bases and J by 5 bases, and 14 bases separated the two germline ends. The CDR3 is made up of 16 amino acids. Germline CDR1 is LGHNA and CDR2 is YSLEER. The CDR3 sequence is CASSQDRAEGHNEQFF. CDR3 in DNA: TGCGCCAGCAGCCAAGATAGGGCTGAGGGCCACAATGAGCAGTTCTTC.

This sequence joins TRBV7-9 and TRBJ2-7; D might be TRBD2 (6 bases). The CDR3 is made up of 16 amino acids. CDR1 and CDR2 from the germline V gene are SEHNR and FQNEAQ (reference sequence). Trimming left V 5 bases short and J 3 bases short, with 20 bases between. CDR3 sequence: CASSLSSGTGFYEQYF. CDR3 DNA: TGTGCCAGCAGCCTATCCTCCGGGACTGGCTTCTACGAGCAGTACTTC. Looking up the rest from reference TRBV7-9 and TRBJ2-7 gives the full variable domain: DTGVSQNPRHKITKRGQNVTFRCDPISEHNRLYWYRQTLGQGPEFLTYFQNEAQLEKSRLLSDRFSAERPKGSFSTLEIQRTEQGDSAMYLCASSLSSGTGFYEQYFGPGTRLTVT.

CDR3 region: CASSPAEGESRSYEQYF. CDR3 in DNA: TGTGCCAGCAGCCCAGCGGAGGGAGAGTCAAGGTCCTACGAGCAGTACTTC. The chain uses TRBV7-9 and TRBJ2-7; TRBD2 might be the D (6 bases). This CDR3 has 17 residues. Germline V gene sequence: CDR1 SEHNR, CDR2 FQNEAQ (reference sequence). The V and J ends lost 5 bases and 1 base respectively, with 21 bases between them.

This clone was picked up one time. The chain recombines TRBV6-4 with TRBJ2-1; 14 nucleotides match TRBD2. CDR1 and CDR2 (germline): MRHNA, SNTAGT. The J segment lost 6 bases and the V segment lost 5 bases, leaving 9 bases of the junction unmatched. The CDR3 sequence is 17 residues long. CDR3 sequence reads: CASSPGLAGVGRNEQFF. The CDR3 bases are TGTGCCAGCAGTCCGGGACTAGCGGGAGTAGGCCGCAATGAGCAGTTCTTC.

The chain links TRBV28 to TRBJ1-1; D not resolved. In germline, CDR1 is MDHEN, CDR2 SYDVKM. Trimming stripped 6 bases from V and 8 bases from J, with 16 bases between. CDR3 size: 13 residues. The CDR3 region is CASSLPGKREAFF. The DNA for the CDR3 is TGTGCCAGCAGCCTCCCAGGAAAGCGGGAAGCTTTCTTT.

The chain has TRBV29-1 and TRBJ1-4; D perhaps matches TRBD1 (6 bases). The germline V and J ends were trimmed by 6 bases and 8 bases, with 19 bases remaining between them. The CDR3 is 14 amino acids. The V gene's germline CDR1 is SQVTM and CDR2 ANQGSEA. For the CDR3, the DNA is TGCAGCGTCACCCCCAGGGGCGCCGGGGAAAAACTGTTTTTT. This gives the protein CSVTPRGAGEKLFF.

V usage is TRBV7-9 and J usage is TRBJ2-1; 8 bases match TRBD2. This CDR3 comprises 16 residues. CDR1 is SEHNR and CDR2 is FQNEAQ in the germline V gene (reference sequence). Germline trimming cut 5 bases from V and 0 bases from J; bases unmatched to any gene: 6. The CDR3 nucleotides are TGTGCCAGCAGCCCACGGACTAGCAGCTCCTACAATGAGCAGTTCTTC. Amino acids: CASSPRTSSSYNEQFF. The complete variable domain, with remaining parts taken from reference TRBV7-9 and TRBJ2-1, reads DTGVSQNPRHKITKRGQNVTFRCDPISEHNRLYWYRQTLGQGPEFLTYFQNEAQLEKSRLLSDRFSAERPKGSFSTLEIQRTEQGDSAMYLCASSPRTSSSYNEQFFGPGTRLTVL.

The chain couples TRBV7-7 to TRBJ2-7; a weak D match, TRBD1 (5 bases). In germline, CDR1 is SSHAT, CDR2 FNYEAQ (reference sequence). The germline V and J ends were trimmed by 0 bases and 4 bases, with 7 bases remaining between them. This CDR3 region has 13 residues. Written as DNA, the CDR3 is TGTGCCAGCAGCTTAGCAGGGGAATACGAGCAGTACTTC. Amino acid sequence: CASSLAGEYEQYF.

This chain joins TRBV6-6 and TRBJ2-3, with TRBD2 identical over 7 bases. The CDR3 length is 14 residues. After removal of 3 bases from V and 6 bases from J, the junction contained 6 bases not matched to a gene. Looked up from germline, CDR1 is MNHNY and CDR2 is SVGAGI (reference sequence). CDR3 residues: CASSYVAGLDTQYF. The CDR3 nucleotides are TGTGCCAGCAGTTATGTAGCGGGCTTGGATACGCAGTATTTT.

As concerns this clone: This same CDR3 is encoded by further DNA sequences in the sample. The chain employs TRBV27 and TRBJ2-5, with D possibly being TRBD1 (5 bases). CDR3 size: 14 residues. V was cut by 6 bases and J by 3 bases, with 14 bases left in between. Germline values: CDR1 MNHEY, CDR2 SMNVEV (reference sequence). CDR3: CASSLLGPEETQYF. CDR3 DNA: TGTGCCAGCAGCTTGTTGGGGCCGGAAGAGACCCAGTACTTC.

This sequence joins TRBV15 and TRBJ1-5; the D is unclear. CDR1 is LNHNV and CDR2 is YYDKDF in the germline V gene (reference sequence). The V gene lost 0 bases and the J gene lost 4 bases, with 10 bases spanning the gap. The CDR3 has 15 residues. CDR3 sequence reads: CATSRDRSRNQPQHF. As DNA, the CDR3 is TGTGCCACCAGCAGAGATCGTAGTCGGAATCAGCCCCAGCATTTT.